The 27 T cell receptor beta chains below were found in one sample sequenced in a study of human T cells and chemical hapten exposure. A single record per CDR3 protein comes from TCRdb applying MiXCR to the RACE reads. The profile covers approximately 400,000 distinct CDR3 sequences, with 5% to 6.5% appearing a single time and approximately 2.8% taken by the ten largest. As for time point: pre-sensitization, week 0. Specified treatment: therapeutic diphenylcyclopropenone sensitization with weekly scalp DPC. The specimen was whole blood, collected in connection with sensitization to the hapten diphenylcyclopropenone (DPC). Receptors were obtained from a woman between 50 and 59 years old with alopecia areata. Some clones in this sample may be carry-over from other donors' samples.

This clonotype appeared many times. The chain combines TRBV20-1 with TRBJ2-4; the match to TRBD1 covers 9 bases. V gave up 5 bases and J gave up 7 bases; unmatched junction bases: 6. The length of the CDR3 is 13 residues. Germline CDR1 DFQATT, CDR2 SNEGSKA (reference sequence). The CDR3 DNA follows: TGCAGTGCTCTCGGGGACAGGGCGAACATTCAGTACTTC. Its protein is CSALGDRANIQYF.

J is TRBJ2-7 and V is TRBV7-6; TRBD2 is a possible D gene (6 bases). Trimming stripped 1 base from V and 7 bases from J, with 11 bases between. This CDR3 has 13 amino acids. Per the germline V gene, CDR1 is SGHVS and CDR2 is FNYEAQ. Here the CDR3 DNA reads TGTGCCAGCAGCTTAGGTCTCGGGGGAGAGCAGTACTTC. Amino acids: CASSLGLGGEQYF. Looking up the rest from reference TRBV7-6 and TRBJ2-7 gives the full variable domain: GAGVSQSPRYKVTKRGQDVALRCDPISGHVSLYWYRQALGQGPEFLTYFNYEAQQDKSGLPNDRFSAERPEGSISTLTIQRTEQRDSAMYRCASSLGLGGEQYFGPGTRLTVT.

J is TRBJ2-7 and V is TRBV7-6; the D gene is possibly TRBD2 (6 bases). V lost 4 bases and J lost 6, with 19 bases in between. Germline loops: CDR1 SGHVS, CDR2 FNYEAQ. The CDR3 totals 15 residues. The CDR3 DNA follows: TGTGCCAGCAGCTCCATCGCCGGGCGGGACCCCGAGCAGTACTTC. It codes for CASSSIAGRDPEQYF.

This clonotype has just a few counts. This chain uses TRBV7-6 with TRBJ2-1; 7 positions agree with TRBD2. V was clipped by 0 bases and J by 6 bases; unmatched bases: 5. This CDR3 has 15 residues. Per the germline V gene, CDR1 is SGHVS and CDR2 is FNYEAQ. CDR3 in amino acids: CASSLAAGTGNEQFF. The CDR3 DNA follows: TGTGCCAGCAGCTTAGCAGCGGGGACCGGCAATGAGCAGTTCTTC.

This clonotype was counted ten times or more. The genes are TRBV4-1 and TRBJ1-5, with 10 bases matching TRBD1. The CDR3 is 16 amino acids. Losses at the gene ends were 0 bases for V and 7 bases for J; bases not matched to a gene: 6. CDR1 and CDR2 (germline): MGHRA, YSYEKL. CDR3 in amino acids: CASSQERQGAAQPQHF. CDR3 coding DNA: TGCGCCAGCAGCCAAGAGAGACAGGGGGCAGCCCAGCCCCAGCATTTT.

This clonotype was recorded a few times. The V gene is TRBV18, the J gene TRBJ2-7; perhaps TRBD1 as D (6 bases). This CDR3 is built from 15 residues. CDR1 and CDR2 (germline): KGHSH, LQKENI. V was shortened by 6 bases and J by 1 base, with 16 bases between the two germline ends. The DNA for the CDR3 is TGTGCCAGCTCTCGGGACATTTTGTCTTCCTACGAGCAGTACTTC. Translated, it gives CASSRDILSSYEQYF.

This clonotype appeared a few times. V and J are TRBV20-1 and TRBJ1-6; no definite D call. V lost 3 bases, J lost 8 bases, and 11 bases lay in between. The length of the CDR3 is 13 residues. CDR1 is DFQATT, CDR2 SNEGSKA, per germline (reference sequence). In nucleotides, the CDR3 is TGCAGTGCTAGCCTGACGGCAGATTCACCCCTCCACTTT. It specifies CSASLTADSPLHF.

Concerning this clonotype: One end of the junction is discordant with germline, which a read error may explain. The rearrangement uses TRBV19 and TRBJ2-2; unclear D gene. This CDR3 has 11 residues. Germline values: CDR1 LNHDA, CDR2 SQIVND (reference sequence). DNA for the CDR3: TGTGCCAGTAGCCACACCGAGGAGCTGTTTTTT. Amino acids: CASSHTEELFF.

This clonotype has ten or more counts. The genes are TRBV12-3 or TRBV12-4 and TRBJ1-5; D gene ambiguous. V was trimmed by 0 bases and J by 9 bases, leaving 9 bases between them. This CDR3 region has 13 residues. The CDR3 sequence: CASSLAEPRPQHF. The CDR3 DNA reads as TGTGCCAGCAGTTTAGCTGAACCTCGGCCCCAGCATTTT.

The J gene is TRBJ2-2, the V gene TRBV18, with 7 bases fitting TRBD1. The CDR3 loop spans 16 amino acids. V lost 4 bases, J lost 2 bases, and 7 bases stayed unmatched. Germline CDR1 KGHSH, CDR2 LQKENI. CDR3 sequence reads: CASSRSGTANTGELFF. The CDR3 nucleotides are TGTGCCAGCTCACGGTCCGGGACAGCAAACACCGGGGAGCTGTTTTTT.

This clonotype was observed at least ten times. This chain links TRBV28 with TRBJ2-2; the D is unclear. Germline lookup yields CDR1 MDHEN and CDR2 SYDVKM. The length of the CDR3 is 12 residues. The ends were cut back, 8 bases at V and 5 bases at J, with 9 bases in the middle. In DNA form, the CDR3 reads TGTGCCAGCGGAGTATCTACCGGGGAGCTGTTTTTT. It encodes CASGVSTGELFF.

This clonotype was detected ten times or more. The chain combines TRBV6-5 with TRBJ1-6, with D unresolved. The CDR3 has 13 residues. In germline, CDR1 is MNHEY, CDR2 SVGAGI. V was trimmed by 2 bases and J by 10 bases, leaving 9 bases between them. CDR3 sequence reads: CASSYNIESPLHF. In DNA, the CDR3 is TGTGCCAGCAGTTACAACATTGAGTCACCCCTCCACTTT.

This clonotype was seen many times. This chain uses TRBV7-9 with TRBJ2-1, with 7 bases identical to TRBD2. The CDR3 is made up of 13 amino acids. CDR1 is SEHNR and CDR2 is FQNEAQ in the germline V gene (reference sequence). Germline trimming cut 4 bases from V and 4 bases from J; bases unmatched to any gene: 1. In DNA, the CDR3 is TGTGCCAGCAGCTCGGGACTATACAATGAGCAGTTCTTC. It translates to CASSSGLYNEQFF.

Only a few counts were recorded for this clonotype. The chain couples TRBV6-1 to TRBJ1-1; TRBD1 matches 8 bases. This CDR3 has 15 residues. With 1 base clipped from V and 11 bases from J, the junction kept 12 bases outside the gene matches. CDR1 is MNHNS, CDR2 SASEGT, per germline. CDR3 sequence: CASSEDPPGQGRAFF. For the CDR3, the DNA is TGTGCCAGCAGTGAAGACCCCCCCGGACAGGGACGCGCTTTCTTT.

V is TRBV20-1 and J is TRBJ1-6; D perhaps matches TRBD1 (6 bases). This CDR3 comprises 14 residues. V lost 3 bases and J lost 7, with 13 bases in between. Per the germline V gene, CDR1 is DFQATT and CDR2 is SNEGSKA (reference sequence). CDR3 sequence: CSASLQGSNSPLHF. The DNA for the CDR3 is TGCAGTGCTAGTCTACAGGGTAGCAATTCACCCCTCCACTTT.

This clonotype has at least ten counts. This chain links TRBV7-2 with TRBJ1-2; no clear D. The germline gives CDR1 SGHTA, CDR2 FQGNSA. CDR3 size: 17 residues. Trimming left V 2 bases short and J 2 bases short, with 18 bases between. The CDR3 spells CASSLYASTALNYGYTF. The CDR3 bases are TGTGCCAGCAGCTTATATGCCTCAACCGCTCTAAACTATGGCTACACCTTC.

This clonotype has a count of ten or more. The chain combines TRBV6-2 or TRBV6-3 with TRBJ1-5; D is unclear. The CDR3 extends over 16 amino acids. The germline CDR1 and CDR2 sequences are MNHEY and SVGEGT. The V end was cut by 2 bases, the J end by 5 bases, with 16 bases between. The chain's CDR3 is CASSYALLGRDQPQHF. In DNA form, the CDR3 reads TGTGCCAGCAGTTACGCCCTTCTGGGGAGGGATCAGCCCCAGCATTTT.

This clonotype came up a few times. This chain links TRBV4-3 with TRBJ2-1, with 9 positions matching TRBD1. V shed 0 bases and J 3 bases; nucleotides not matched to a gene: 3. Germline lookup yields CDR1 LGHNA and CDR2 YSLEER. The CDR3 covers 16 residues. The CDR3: CASSQEDRGYYNEQFF. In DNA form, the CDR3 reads TGCGCCAGCAGCCAAGAGGACAGGGGATACTACAATGAGCAGTTCTTC.

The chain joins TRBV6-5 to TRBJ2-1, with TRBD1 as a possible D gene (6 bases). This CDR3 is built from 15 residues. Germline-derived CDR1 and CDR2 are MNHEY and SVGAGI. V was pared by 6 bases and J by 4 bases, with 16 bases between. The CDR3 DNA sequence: TGTGCCAGCAGATCCGGCAGGGGTCAGTACAATGAGCAGTTCTTC. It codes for CASRSGRGQYNEQFF.

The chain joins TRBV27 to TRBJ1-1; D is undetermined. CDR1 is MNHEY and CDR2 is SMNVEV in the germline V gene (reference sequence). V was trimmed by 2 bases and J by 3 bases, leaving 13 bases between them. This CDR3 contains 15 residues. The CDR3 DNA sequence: TGTGCCAGCAGTTTAGTAGGCGATTACTACACTGAAGCTTTCTTT. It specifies CASSLVGDYYTEAFF.

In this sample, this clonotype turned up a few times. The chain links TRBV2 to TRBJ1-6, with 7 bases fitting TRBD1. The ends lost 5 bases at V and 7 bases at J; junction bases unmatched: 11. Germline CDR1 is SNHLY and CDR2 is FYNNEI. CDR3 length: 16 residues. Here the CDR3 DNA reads TGTGCCAGCAGTAACGACCCCGCAGGGGGGAATTCACCCCTCCACTTT. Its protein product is CASSNDPAGGNSPLHF.

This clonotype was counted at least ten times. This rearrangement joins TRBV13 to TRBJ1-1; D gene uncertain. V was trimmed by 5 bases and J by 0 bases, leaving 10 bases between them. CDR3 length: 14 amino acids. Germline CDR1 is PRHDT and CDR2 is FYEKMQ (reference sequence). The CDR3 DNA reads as TGTGCCAGCAGCCCAGGACCCGTGAACACTGAAGCTTTCTTT. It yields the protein CASSPGPVNTEAFF.

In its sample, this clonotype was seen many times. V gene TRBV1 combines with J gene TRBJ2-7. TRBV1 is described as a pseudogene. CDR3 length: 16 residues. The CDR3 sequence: CTSSQDWGIVGYEQYF. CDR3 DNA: TGCACCAGCAGCCAAGATTGGGGAATAGTAGGGTACGAGCAGTACTTC.

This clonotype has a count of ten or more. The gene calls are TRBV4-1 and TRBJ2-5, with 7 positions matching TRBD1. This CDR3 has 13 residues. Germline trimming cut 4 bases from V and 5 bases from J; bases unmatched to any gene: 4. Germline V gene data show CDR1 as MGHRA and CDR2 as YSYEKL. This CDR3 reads CASSPTGVETQYF. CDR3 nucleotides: TGCGCCAGCAGCCCCACAGGGGTGGAGACCCAGTACTTC.

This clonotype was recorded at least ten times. CDR3 bases: TGTGCCAGCAGCTGGACAGGGGAGGAGACTGAAGCTTTCTTT. Amino acid sequence: CASSWTGEETEAFF. The chain has TRBV5-6 and TRBJ1-1; 9 bases are a match to TRBD1. Germline V gene data show CDR1 as SGHDT and CDR2 as YYEEEE. The CDR3 is 14 amino acids. Trimming took 3 bases from V and 5 from J; bases not matched to a gene: 5.

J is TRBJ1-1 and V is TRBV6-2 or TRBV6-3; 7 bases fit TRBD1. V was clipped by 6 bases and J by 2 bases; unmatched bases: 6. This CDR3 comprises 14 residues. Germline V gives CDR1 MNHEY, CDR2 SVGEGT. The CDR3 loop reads CASSQDRDNTEAFF. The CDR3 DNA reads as TGTGCCAGCAGCCAAGACAGGGACAACACTGAAGCTTTCTTT.

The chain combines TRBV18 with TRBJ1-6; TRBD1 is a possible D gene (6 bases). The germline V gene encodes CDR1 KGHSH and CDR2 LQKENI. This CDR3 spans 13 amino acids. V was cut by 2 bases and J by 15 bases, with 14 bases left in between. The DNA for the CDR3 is TGTGCCAGCTCACCAAAAGGGGGGCTGAACCTCCACTTT. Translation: CASSPKGGLNLHF.